Following are 23 T cell receptor beta chains from one sample sequenced in a study of read filtering for tumor transcriptome and immune sequencing. From approximately 400 ng of RNA, a library with molecular barcoded alpha/delta and beta/gamma adaptors was made. TCRdb itself ran the reads through MiXCR, one entry per CDR3 protein. The sample has about 22,000 distinct CDR3 sequences, roughly 15% seen once. The specimen was a population of CD138-negative cells sorted from bone marrow. Receptor source: a donor aged 40 or over with multiple myeloma.

This clonotype came up many times. The chain joins TRBV20-1 to TRBJ2-2, with 10 bases matching TRBD2. Germline CDR1 DFQATT, CDR2 SNEGSKA (reference sequence). The CDR3 has 15 residues. V lost 6 bases, J lost 6 bases, and 10 bases stayed unmatched. The CDR3 protein is CSARRAGGPAGELFF. The CDR3 nucleotides read TGCAGTGCCCGTAGAGCGGGAGGGCCTGCCGGGGAGCTGTTTTTT.

This clonotype appeared many times. The chain joins TRBV5-6 to TRBJ1-1; TRBD1 is a possible D gene (5 bases). Germline CDR1 and CDR2: SGHDT and YYEEEE. V lost 4 bases and J lost 0, with 10 bases in between. This CDR3 has 14 residues. The chain's CDR3 is CASSRGEMNTEAFF. CDR3 coding DNA: TGTGCCAGCAGCCGGGGGGAGATGAACACTGAAGCTTTCTTT.

This clonotype has at least ten counts. The chain combines TRBV28 with TRBJ2-7, with 10 nucleotides matching TRBD1. The CDR3 has 15 amino acids. Unmatched junction bases numbered 6, after V lost 5 bases and J lost 2 bases. Germline CDR1 is MDHEN and CDR2 is SYDVKM. CDR3 sequence reads: CASSTPGQGTYEQYF. In DNA form, the CDR3 reads TGTGCCAGCAGTACCCCGGGACAGGGGACCTACGAGCAGTACTTC. Filled out from reference TRBV28 and TRBJ2-7, the complete variable domain reads DVKVTQSSRYLVKRTGEKVFLECVQDMDHENMFWYRQDPGLGLRLIYFSYDVKMKEKGDIPEGYSVSREKKERFSLILESASTNQTSMYLCASSTPGQGTYEQYFGPGTRLTVT.

The J gene is TRBJ2-1, the V gene TRBV5-1, with D unresolved. Trimming took off 1 base at V and 0 bases at J, with 8 bases between the two ends. CDR1 SGHRS and CDR2 YFSETQ come from the germline V gene. The CDR3 loop spans 15 amino acids. The CDR3 bases are TGCGCCAGCAGCTTGACCTGGGGCTCCTACAATGAGCAGTTCTTC. This codes for CASSLTWGSYNEQFF.

This clonotype was found many times. This chain links TRBV20-1 with TRBJ2-7; TRBD1 might be the D (6 bases). The germline V and J ends were trimmed by 5 bases and 1 base, with 15 bases remaining between them. The V gene's germline CDR1 is DFQATT and CDR2 SNEGSKA (reference sequence). This CDR3 has 14 amino acids. In DNA, the CDR3 is TGCAGTGCTGCACGGTCAGGGGATTCCTACGAGCAGTACTTC. It encodes CSAARSGDSYEQYF.

This clonotype showed up many times. The genes are TRBV2 and TRBJ2-1; no reliable D call. The CDR3 has 11 residues. Germline-derived CDR1 and CDR2 are SNHLY and FYNNEI. Trimming took off 4 bases at V and 5 bases at J, with 3 bases between the two ends. CDR3 coding DNA: TGTGCCAGCAGTGCGGACAATGAGCAGTTCTTC. Translated: CASSADNEQFF.

This clonotype has more than one count but fewer than ten. The V call is TRBV19, the J call TRBJ1-5, with TRBD1 as a possible D gene (6 bases). The V and J ends lost 2 bases and 7 bases respectively, with 15 bases between them. The CDR3 consists of 15 residues. The germline gives CDR1 LNHDA, CDR2 SQIVND (reference sequence). CDR3 protein: CASSIFARGMQPQHF. The CDR3 DNA is TGTGCCAGTAGTATATTCGCCAGGGGTATGCAGCCCCAGCATTTT.

This clonotype has at least ten counts. A much bigger clone sits one base away, suggesting this may be a read error. The chain links TRBV3-1 to TRBJ2-1; TRBD2 agrees at 9 bases. This CDR3 comprises 13 residues. In germline, CDR1 is LGHDT, CDR2 YNNKEL (reference sequence). CDR3 nucleotides: TGTGCCAGCACCGGGACTAGCTATAATGGGCAGTTCTTC. As protein: CASTGTSYNGQFF.

This clonotype was picked up many times. This chain connects TRBV6-2 or TRBV6-3 to TRBJ2-1; D call uncertain. This CDR3 is 12 amino acids long. Trimming stripped 5 bases from V and 5 bases from J, with 7 bases between. The germline CDR1 and CDR2 sequences are MNHEY and SVGEGT. CDR3 loop: CASSGPNNEQFF. In DNA, the CDR3 is TGTGCCAGCAGTGGGCCTAACAATGAGCAGTTCTTC.

This clonotype is categorized as medium-sized (0.01 to 0.1%). V usage is TRBV11-2 and J usage is TRBJ2-1, with TRBD1 matching 9 bases. This CDR3 spans 17 amino acids. Germline CDR1 is SGHAT and CDR2 is FQNNGV. Germline trimming cut 4 bases from V and 6 bases from J; bases unmatched to any gene: 13. In DNA, the CDR3 is TGTGCCAGCAGCTCTTTTACAGAGGACAGGGGCCTCAATGAGCAGTTCTTC. It encodes CASSSFTEDRGLNEQFF.

This clonotype was recorded at least ten times. The chain recombines TRBV5-1 with TRBJ2-2; 9 nucleotides match TRBD2. The V segment lost 1 base and the J segment 4 bases; nucleotides outside the gene matches: 11. The CDR3 length is 18 residues. Germline assignment: CDR1 SGHRS and CDR2 YFSETQ. CDR3 nucleotide sequence: TGCGCCAGCAGCTTGCCGCTGGCGGGAGGGCCTAGCACCGGGGAGCTGTTTTTT. Translation: CASSLPLAGGPSTGELFF.

This clonotype was observed at least ten times. The chain couples TRBV20-1 to TRBJ2-1, with TRBD2 matching 15 bases. This CDR3 is 17 amino acids long. CDR1 DFQATT and CDR2 SNEGSKA come from the germline V gene (reference sequence). With 6 bases clipped from V and 5 bases from J, the junction kept 11 bases outside the gene matches. The CDR3 spells CSATPGLAGGQNNEQFF. The CDR3 coding sequence is TGCAGTGCCACGCCAGGACTAGCGGGAGGGCAAAACAATGAGCAGTTCTTC.

Comment on this clonotype: Being one base from a much bigger clone, this may be a read error. This chain uses TRBV15 with TRBJ2-5, with D unclear. Germline CDR1 is LNHNV and CDR2 is YYDKDF (reference sequence). Trimming shortened V by 5 bases and J by 7 bases, and 14 bases separated the two germline ends. There are 13 residues in the CDR3. CDR3 amino acids: CATSGIPGGTQYF. In nucleotides, the CDR3 is TGTGCCACCAGCGGAATACCGGGTGGGACCCAGTACTTC.

In regard to this clonotype: At one of its ends the junction is not consistent with the germline gene, which may arise from a read error. This chain uses TRBV6-2 or TRBV6-3 with TRBJ2-1, with 10 bases identical to TRBD2. This CDR3 has 14 amino acids. Germline CDR1 reads MNHEY; CDR2 reads SVGEGT. The CDR3 sequence is CASSYLASGGNDVF. CDR3 nucleotides: TGTGCCAGCAGTTATCTGGCTAGCGGGGGTAATGATGTCTTC.

This clonotype occurred many times. The J gene is TRBJ2-7, the V gene TRBV2; D gene ambiguous. V dropped 3 bases and J dropped 7 bases, with 16 bases sitting between them. This CDR3 has 14 amino acids. Germline CDR1 reads SNHLY; CDR2 reads FYNNEI. The CDR3 reads CASSDLVATPEQYF. The CDR3 nucleotides are TGTGCCAGCAGTGACCTCGTGGCGACCCCAGAGCAGTACTTC. Full variable domain (remainder filled in from reference TRBV2 and TRBJ2-7): EPEVTQTPSHQVTQMGQEVILRCVPISNHLYFYWYRQILGQKVEFLVSFYNNEISEKSEIFDDQFSVERPDGSNFTLKIRSTKLEDSAMYFCASSDLVATPEQYFGPGTRLTVT.

This clonotype has a count of ten or more. The V and J genes are TRBV6-5 and TRBJ1-1; the D is unclear. Germline V gene lookup returns CDR1 MNHEY and CDR2 SVGAGI. Trimming took off 0 bases at V and 1 base at J, with 6 bases between the two ends. The CDR3 sequence is 14 residues long. CDR3 sequence (DNA): TGTGCCAGCAGTTACTCGCAGAAGAACACTGAAGCTTTCTTT. The encoded protein is CASSYSQKNTEAFF.

In its sample, this clonotype was seen a few times. This may be a read error: a much more frequent sequence differs by one nucleotide. The chain employs TRBV29-1 and TRBJ2-3; D is unclear. Trimming shortened V by 7 bases and J by 7 bases, and 9 bases separated the two germline ends. CDR1 SQVTM and CDR2 ANQGSEA come from the germline V gene. The CDR3 is made up of 10 amino acids. This CDR3 reads CSGVLNTQYF. The CDR3, as DNA: TGCAGCGGTGTCTTGAATACGCAGTATTTT.

In its sample, this clonotype was seen many times. The DNA for the CDR3 is TGCGCCAGCAGTCTGACAGGCACTGAAGCTTTCTTT. Its protein product is CASSLTGTEAFF. The gene calls are TRBV5-1 and TRBJ1-1; D is perhaps TRBD1 (6 bases). Germline values: CDR1 SGHRS, CDR2 YFSETQ. The CDR3 has 12 amino acids. Deletions cut 5 bases from V and 4 bases from J, with 9 bases between. Full variable domain (remainder filled in from reference TRBV5-1 and TRBJ1-1): KAGVTQTPRYLIKTRGQQVTLSCSPISGHRSVSWYQQTPGQGLQFLFEYFSETQRNKGNFPGRFSGRQFSNSRSEMNVSTLELGDSALYLCASSLTGTEAFFGQGTRLTVV.

In its sample, this clonotype was seen many times. This rearrangement joins TRBV29-1 to TRBJ2-5, with D perhaps matching TRBD1 (6 bases). CDR3 length equals 13 residues. V lost 6 bases and J lost 7, with 18 bases in between. Looked up from germline, CDR1 is SQVTM and CDR2 is ANQGSEA. In DNA form, the CDR3 reads TGCAGCGTCCTAAACTCGGACAGTCTGACCCAGTACTTC. Translation: CSVLNSDSLTQYF.

The table lists this clonotype with many counts. The V and J genes are TRBV9 and TRBJ1-5, with unresolved D. CDR3 size: 15 residues. Germline CDR1 reads SGDLS; CDR2 reads YYNGEE. V lost 4 bases to trimming and J lost 0 bases, with 11 bases between them. The CDR3 DNA reads TGTGCCAGCAGCTTGGACGGTTATAGCAATCAGCCCCAGCATTTT. Residues: CASSLDGYSNQPQHF.

This clonotype was seen repeatedly, ten times or more. The gene calls are TRBV2 and TRBJ2-1; TRBD2 might be the D (6 bases). V dropped 4 bases and J dropped 10 bases, with 20 bases sitting between them. CDR3 size: 15 residues. Germline assignment: CDR1 SNHLY and CDR2 FYNNEI. CDR3 in DNA: TGTGCCAGCAGTGGTCGGCTAGCGTCAGTCATGGAGCAGTTCTTC. It yields the protein CASSGRLASVMEQFF.

The gene calls are TRBV5-1 and TRBJ2-7; TRBD1 matches 11 bases. The V and J ends lost 4 bases and 6 bases, in that order; junction bases with no gene match: 6. The V gene's germline CDR1 is SGHRS and CDR2 YFSETQ. This CDR3 region has 14 residues. In nucleotides, the CDR3 is TGCGCCAGCAGCGGAGGACAGGGGGCTTTCGAGCAGTACTTC. Translating gives CASSGGQGAFEQYF.

At least ten counts were recorded for this clonotype. This chain uses TRBV24-1 with TRBJ2-1; D perhaps matches TRBD2 (6 bases). V dropped 3 bases and J dropped 7 bases, with 15 bases sitting between them. The CDR3 has 15 residues. CDR1 and CDR2 (germline): KGHDR, SFDVKD. The CDR3 loop reads CATSDRVEGVNEQFF. The DNA for the CDR3 is TGTGCCACCAGTGATCGGGTGGAGGGAGTGAATGAGCAGTTCTTC.